Below, 14 T cell receptor beta chains from the same sample are listed, as sequenced in a study of OX40 agonist ivuxolimab in advanced cancers. Assay: immunoSEQ multiplex PCR; the TCRdb copy retains only in-frame clones and omits some. The sample includes more than 95,000 clones, about 90% of them seen just once. The sample in question was CD4+ or CD8+ T cells sorted from blood, obtained in a trial of the OX40 agonist ivuxolimab. The receptor source for this set is an adult with an advanced solid tumor such as melanoma, head and neck, liver or kidney cancer.

The rearrangement joins TRBV5-4 to TRBJ2-3, with 9 positions matching TRBD2. CDR3 length: 17 amino acids. The ends lost 4 bases at V and 2 bases at J; junction bases unmatched: 11. From germline, CDR1 is SGHNT and CDR2 YYREEE (reference sequence). CDR3 protein: CASSKSIAGALTDTQYF. CDR3 nucleotide sequence: TGTGCCAGCAGCAAGTCGATAGCGGGAGCCCTCACAGATACGCAGTATTTT.

The J gene is TRBJ1-5, the V gene TRBV7-3; D unclear. V was cut by 5 bases and J by 1 base, with 6 bases left in between. This CDR3 has 13 amino acids. Germline V gene sequence: CDR1 SGHTA, CDR2 FQGTGA. The CDR3 spells CASSPLSNQPQHF. The CDR3 coding sequence is TGTGCCAGCAGCCCACTCAGCAATCAGCCCCAGCATTTT. Combining the CDR3 with reference TRBV7-3 and TRBJ1-5 gives the whole variable domain GAGVSQTPSNKVTEKGKYVELRCDPISGHTALYWYRQSLGQGPEFLIYFQGTGAADDSGLPNDRFFAVRPEGSVSTLKIQRTERGDSAVYLCASSPLSNQPQHFGDGTRLSIL.

The chain uses TRBV18 and TRBJ2-7; 7 positions agree with TRBD1. The J segment lost 5 bases and the V segment lost 0 bases, leaving 4 bases of the junction unmatched. The length of the CDR3 is 14 residues. Germline CDR1 is KGHSH and CDR2 is LQKENI. CDR3 sequence: CASSPPRGSHEQYF. The CDR3 DNA reads as TGTGCCAGCTCACCACCCAGGGGGTCCCACGAGCAGTACTTC. Full variable domain (outside the CDR3, taken from reference TRBV18 and TRBJ2-7): NAGVMQNPRHLVRRRGQEARLRCSPMKGHSHVYWYRQLPEEGLKFMVYLQKENIIDESGMPKERFSAEFPKEGPSILRIQQVVRGDSAAYFCASSPPRGSHEQYFGPGTRLTVT.

This rearrangement joins TRBV5-1 to TRBJ2-3, with 9 positions matching TRBD2. The CDR3 is 15 residues long. V trimming: 3 bases; J trimming: 8 bases; junction bases outside the gene matches: 10. The germline CDR1 and CDR2 sequences are SGHRS and YFSETQ. The CDR3 loop reads CASSSLAGSGPTQYF. CDR3 coding DNA: TGCGCCAGCAGCTCTCTAGCGGGATCCGGCCCTACGCAGTATTTT.

The chain combines TRBV9 with TRBJ2-1; 10 positions match TRBD2. The germline gives CDR1 SGDLS, CDR2 YYNGEE. This CDR3 spans 14 amino acids. Trimming at V came to 6 bases and at J to 7 bases, leaving 7 bases not matched to a gene. This CDR3 is CASNLAGEANEQFF. CDR3 coding DNA: TGTGCCAGCAACCTAGCGGGAGAGGCAAATGAGCAGTTCTTC.

This CDR3 reads CASSREPVNEQFF. The CDR3 DNA reads TGTGCCAGTAGTAGAGAACCAGTAAATGAGCAGTTCTTC. This chain connects TRBV19 to TRBJ2-1; D call uncertain. CDR3 length equals 13 residues. Trimming took 4 bases from V and 7 from J, leaving 11 bases between them. Germline V lookup: CDR1 LNHDA, CDR2 SQIVND (reference sequence).

A single count supports this clone. The V gene is TRBV9, the J gene TRBJ2-7; no definite D call. V lost 4 bases and J 1 base, leaving 12 bases between the germline ends. The CDR3 loop spans 14 amino acids. Looked up from germline, CDR1 is SGDLS and CDR2 is YYNGEE. CDR3 coding DNA: TGTGCCAGCAGCCCAGCACCGCCTTCCTACGAGCAGTACTTC. Translating it yields CASSPAPPSYEQYF.

The chain combines TRBV30 with TRBJ2-5; 10 bases align to TRBD1. The CDR3 sequence is 14 residues long. The germline V gene has CDR1 GTSNPN and CDR2 SVGIG (reference sequence). V lost 6 bases and J lost 4; bases outside the gene matches: 8. CDR3 in DNA: TGTGCCTGTAATGACAGGGGGCAAGGAGAGACCCAGTACTTC. It specifies CACNDRGQGETQYF.

The CDR3 region has the DNA TGTGCCAGCAGCTTTGTGGATACGCAGTATTTT. Amino acids: CASSFVDTQYF. The rearrangement joins TRBV5-4 to TRBJ2-3, with unresolved D. The CDR3 runs to 11 residues. Germline CDR1 and CDR2: SGHNT and YYREEE (reference sequence). The V and J ends lost 2 bases and 6 bases respectively, with 4 bases between them.

V is TRBV11-1 and J is TRBJ2-3; 10 nucleotides align to TRBD1. V shed 9 bases and J 4 bases; nucleotides not matched to a gene: 4. The CDR3 spans 13 residues. Germline V gives CDR1 SGHAT, CDR2 FQDESV (reference sequence). The CDR3 sequence: CASQGQGADTQYF. CDR3 in DNA: TGTGCCAGTCAAGGACAGGGGGCAGATACGCAGTATTTT.

This sequence joins TRBV6-5 and TRBJ2-7; the match to TRBD1 covers 8 bases. V shed 7 bases and J 6 bases; nucleotides not matched to a gene: 14. The CDR3 sequence is 15 residues long. The germline gives CDR1 MNHEY, CDR2 SVGAGI. The CDR3 spells CASTKKDRVNSEQYF. As DNA, the CDR3 is TGTGCCAGCACCAAGAAGGACAGGGTTAATTCCGAGCAGTACTTC.

The chain links TRBV7-8 to TRBJ1-1; D remains unclear. In germline, CDR1 is SGHVS, CDR2 FQNEAQ. V was shortened by 2 bases and J by 0 bases, with 7 bases between the two germline ends. The CDR3 is made up of 14 amino acids. The CDR3 here is CASSLQSLNTEAFF. CDR3 coding DNA: TGTGCCAGCAGCTTACAGAGTTTGAACACTGAAGCTTTCTTT.

The chain recombines TRBV5-4 with TRBJ2-1; 9 positions match TRBD1. The germline V gene has CDR1 SGHNT and CDR2 YYREEE (reference sequence). V lost 3 bases and J lost 9; bases outside the gene matches: 10. The CDR3 loop spans 15 amino acids. CDR3: CASSYRGHDLVEQFF. In DNA, the CDR3 is TGTGCCAGCAGCTACAGGGGGCATGACCTGGTTGAGCAGTTCTTC. Variable domain in full (rest from reference TRBV5-4 and TRBJ2-1): ETGVTQSPTHLIKTRGQQVTLRCSSQSGHNTVSWYQQALGQGPQFIFQYYREEENGRGNFPPRFSGLQFPNYSSELNVNALELDDSALYLCASSYRGHDLVEQFFGPGTRLTVL.

The V call is TRBV6-1, the J call TRBJ2-7, with 7 bases that match TRBD1. Unmatched junction bases numbered 9, after V lost 4 bases and J lost 3 bases. CDR1 and CDR2 from the germline V gene are MNHNS and SASEGT. The CDR3 covers 15 residues. The CDR3 region has the DNA TGTGCCAGCAGTGGTCAGGACAGGCGGTACTACGAGCAGTACTTC. Translation gives CASSGQDRRYYEQYF.